These 20 T cell receptor beta chains were sequenced from one sample in a study of blood T cell repertoires in COVID-19. Repertoires were generated with immunoSEQ multiplex PCR, while TCRdb's copy carries only in-frame clones and drops some. The sample includes tens of thousands of clones, roughly 83% of them seen just once. Sequenced input: peripheral blood. These receptors all come from a man aged 60 to 69 with COVID-19, enrolled during active disease.

The V and J genes are TRBV14 and TRBJ1-1, with D tentatively TRBD1 (5 bases). V shed 2 bases and J shed 10 bases, with 29 bases lying between them. Germline V lookup: CDR1 SGHDN, CDR2 FVKESK. The length of the CDR3 is 18 residues. CDR3 sequence: CASSQPPGGRAEGPGAFF. In nucleotides, the CDR3 is TGTGCCAGCAGCCAACCCCCGGGGGGAAGGGCAGAAGGGCCTGGAGCTTTCTTT.

This clone has more than one count but fewer than ten. The chain employs TRBV21-1 and TRBJ2-7; the table assigns TRBD1, which was not confirmed against the DNA. TRBV21-1 is listed as a pseudogene. The CDR3 sequence is 17 residues long. CDR3 nucleotide sequence: TGTGCCAGCAGCAATTATCCCGACAGGGGTTGTTCCTACGAGCAGTACTTC. Protein product: CASSNYPDRGCSYEQYF.

The chain combines TRBV6-5 with TRBJ1-2, with 8 bases matching TRBD1. Trimming at V came to 6 bases and at J to 7 bases, leaving 10 bases not matched to a gene. CDR1 MNHEY and CDR2 SVGAGI come from the germline V gene. The CDR3 extends over 14 amino acids. The CDR3 DNA follows: TGTGCCAGCAGAGACAGGGGATCGACTATTGGCTACACCTTC. Protein product: CASRDRGSTIGYTF.

This sequence joins TRBV27 and TRBJ1-2, with 9 bases that match TRBD1. V shed 3 bases and J 6 bases; nucleotides not matched to a gene: 5. The CDR3 has 14 amino acids. Germline assignment: CDR1 MNHEY and CDR2 SMNVEV (reference sequence). CDR3 sequence: CASSFGDRVDGYTF. CDR3 nucleotides: TGTGCCAGCAGTTTTGGGGACAGGGTAGATGGCTACACCTTC.

The chain joins TRBV9 to TRBJ2-4; no firm D call. V was shortened by 0 bases and J by 0 bases, with 4 bases between the two germline ends. The CDR3 consists of 14 residues. From germline, CDR1 is SGDLS and CDR2 YYNGEE. CDR3 DNA sequence: TGTGCCAGCAGCGTAGGGCTAGCCAAAAACATTCAGTACTTC. Encoded protein: CASSVGLAKNIQYF. The whole variable domain, filled in from reference TRBV9 and TRBJ2-4, reads DSGVTQTPKHLITATGQRVTLRCSPRSGDLSVYWYQQSLDQGLQFLIQYYNGEERAKGNILERFSAQQFPDLHSELNLSSLELGDSALYFCASSVGLAKNIQYFGAGTRLSVL.

This clone was picked up one time. CDR3 amino acids: CASSRQGSSGNTIYF. DNA of the CDR3: TGTGCCAGCAGTCGACAGGGGAGCTCTGGAAACACCATATATTTT. The rearrangement links TRBV2 to TRBJ1-3, with 8 bases matching TRBD1. The CDR3 has 15 residues. Germline trimming cut 5 bases from V and 0 bases from J; bases unmatched to any gene: 3. Per the germline V gene, CDR1 is SNHLY and CDR2 is FYNNEI.

The CDR3 loop is CASSLGASGSYNEQFF. The CDR3 DNA reads TGTGCCAGCAGCTTAGGGGCTAGCGGCTCCTACAATGAGCAGTTCTTC. V gene TRBV7-7 combines with J gene TRBJ2-1; 7 nucleotides align to TRBD2. Looked up from germline, CDR1 is SSHAT and CDR2 is FNYEAQ (reference sequence). This CDR3 has 16 amino acids. The trim removed 1 base at V and 0 bases at J, leaving 3 bases unmatched.

The J gene is TRBJ2-1, the V gene TRBV10-3; tentative D call: TRBD2 (6 bases). The germline V gene has CDR1 ENHRY and CDR2 SYGVKD. CDR3 length: 12 residues. Trimming pared 6 bases from V and 6 bases from J, leaving 9 bases between. CDR3 sequence reads: CAISATSNEQFF. The CDR3, as DNA: TGTGCCATCAGCGCGACTAGCAATGAGCAGTTCTTC.

The chain carries TRBV28 and TRBJ1-5; D unresolved. The CDR3 consists of 16 residues. Deletions cut 4 bases from V and 4 bases from J, with 17 bases between. Germline V lookup: CDR1 MDHEN, CDR2 SYDVKM. The CDR3 DNA sequence: TGTGCCAGCAGTTCCCAGCGGAACAGCGGGAATCAGCCCCAGCATTTT. Protein: CASSSQRNSGNQPQHF.

This rearrangement joins TRBV7-9 to TRBJ2-5; D gene uncertain. Germline V lookup: CDR1 SEHNR, CDR2 FQNEAQ (reference sequence). Trimming took 2 bases from V and 1 from J, leaving 11 bases between them. This CDR3 comprises 15 residues. Written as DNA, the CDR3 is TGTGCCAGCAGCTTATCTTGGAGTGGCCAAGAGACCCAGTACTTC. Amino acids: CASSLSWSGQETQYF.

The J gene is TRBJ2-7, the V gene TRBV27; 8 nucleotides line up with TRBD1. V shed 5 bases, J shed 0 bases, and the junction held 15 bases outside the gene matches. The germline V gene has CDR1 MNHEY and CDR2 SMNVEV (reference sequence). The CDR3 spans 18 residues. In DNA form, the CDR3 reads TGTGCCAGCAGTCTCCGTGGACAGGGATTGTCCCGCTCCTACGAGCAGTACTTC. It codes for CASSLRGQGLSRSYEQYF.

This chain links TRBV19 with TRBJ1-5, with D unclear. Trimming removed 5 bases from V and 6 bases from J, with 11 bases in between. The germline V gene has CDR1 LNHDA and CDR2 SQIVND (reference sequence). This CDR3 region has 13 residues. In DNA form, the CDR3 reads TGTGCCAGTAGTCCCTCCCTAAGTCAGCCCCAGCATTTT. Protein: CASSPSLSQPQHF.

This clone was recorded many times. This sequence joins TRBV5-1 and TRBJ1-2; 7 bases line up with TRBD1. Germline CDR1 SGHRS, CDR2 YFSETQ. The V segment lost 2 bases and the J segment 7 bases; nucleotides outside the gene matches: 5. This CDR3 has 13 residues. The CDR3 nucleotides are TGCGCCAGCAGCTTAGACAGGGTGTCTGGCTACACCTTC. Its translation is CASSLDRVSGYTF.

The chain joins TRBV3-1 (or the pseudogene TRBV3-2) to TRBJ2-3; 8 bases agree with TRBD2. Germline CDR1 and CDR2: LGHDT and YNNKEL (reference sequence). The CDR3 runs to 15 residues. The trim removed 3 bases at V and 1 base at J, leaving 3 bases unmatched. The CDR3 DNA is TGTGCCAGCAGCCAGGGGACTAGAGGCACAGATACGCAGTATTTT. Protein product: CASSQGTRGTDTQYF.

This clone has only one observation. This chain joins TRBV18 and TRBJ1-2; 9 nucleotides match TRBD1. The V and J ends lost 3 bases and 5 bases, in that order; junction bases with no gene match: 4. The CDR3 is made up of 14 amino acids. Germline CDR1 is KGHSH and CDR2 is LQKENI. This chain's CDR3 is CASSPGQGTYGYTF. The CDR3 DNA follows: TGTGCCAGCTCACCCGGACAGGGGACATATGGCTACACCTTC. Drawing the rest from reference TRBV18 and TRBJ1-2, the complete variable domain is NAGVMQNPRHLVRRRGQEARLRCSPMKGHSHVYWYRQLPEEGLKFMVYLQKENIIDESGMPKERFSAEFPKEGPSILRIQQVVRGDSAAYFCASSPGQGTYGYTFGSGTRLTVV.

The chain joins TRBV27 to TRBJ1-6; D might be TRBD1 (6 bases). The CDR3 runs to 13 residues. CDR1 MNHEY and CDR2 SMNVEV come from the germline V gene (reference sequence). CDR3 amino acids: CACPGGLSSPLHF. The DNA for the CDR3 is TGTGCTTGCCCGGGGGGGCTGAGTTCACCCCTCCACTTT.

The rearrangement joins TRBV7-2 to TRBJ2-5, with 10 nucleotides matching TRBD2. CDR1 SGHTA and CDR2 FQGNSA come from the germline V gene. V gave up 4 bases and J gave up 5 bases; unmatched junction bases: 4. The CDR3 covers 14 residues. The CDR3 bases are TGTGCCAGCAGCTCAGCGGGGGGGCTTGAGACCCAGTACTTC. Its translation: CASSSAGGLETQYF.

This chain joins TRBV7-6 and TRBJ2-1; 8 nucleotides align to TRBD2. This CDR3 spans 14 amino acids. V gave up 7 bases and J gave up 6 bases; unmatched junction bases: 8. Per the germline V gene, CDR1 is SGHVS and CDR2 is FNYEAQ. The CDR3: CASTRGTSVNEQFF. DNA for the CDR3: TGTGCCAGCACCCGCGGGACTAGTGTCAATGAGCAGTTCTTC.

The chain recombines TRBV19 with TRBJ1-2; TRBD1 agrees at 7 bases. Trimming took 5 bases from V and 8 from J; bases not matched to a gene: 11. The CDR3 is 14 residues long. The germline V gene encodes CDR1 LNHDA and CDR2 SQIVND (reference sequence). The CDR3 bases are TGTGCCAGTAGTGATACAGGGGAGGTCCGCGGCTACACCTTC. Amino acids: CASSDTGEVRGYTF.

This clone was counted a few times. The chain has TRBV7-6 and TRBJ2-2, with 10 bases that match TRBD2. The CDR3 loop spans 14 amino acids. V gave up 5 bases and J gave up 5 bases; unmatched junction bases: 2. The germline V gene encodes CDR1 SGHVS and CDR2 FNYEAQ. This CDR3 reads CASSKAGGTGELFF. In nucleotides, the CDR3 is TGTGCCAGCAGCAAAGCGGGAGGGACCGGGGAGCTGTTTTTT.